This T cell receptor (beta chain) was captured in a study of T cell repertoires in cytomegalovirus infection. The overall study: The authors relied on CMV epitopes, both recently identified HLA-C-restricted and well-studied HLA-B-restricted. Matching HLA type, along with CMV infection, was indicated by public TCR beta signatures.

TCRdb recomputed calls from the reads with MiXCR, one row per CDR3 protein. Of 750,000 to 950,000 distinct CDR3 sequences listed, approximately 32% are singletons. Study-level points and caveats: Carriage of CMV together with the relevant HLA was identifiable through cumulative public TCR beta family frequency. Dominating the ex vivo response were HLA-C-restricted CMV-specific TCR beta clonotypes.

The CDR3 is 18 amino acids. Germline CDR1 MNHEY, CDR2 SVGEGT. V lost 6 bases and J lost 0; bases outside the gene matches: 13. This clonotype was counted between two and nine times. Its antigen is not known. The clonotype originates from a human donor in good health (CMV status not recorded). Some clones in this sample may be carry-over from other donors' samples. This specimen consisted of cultured CD8+ T cells from PBMCs, obtained from culture after CMV antigen stimulation. J is TRBJ2-1 and V is TRBV6-2 or TRBV6-3, with 8 bases matching TRBD2. CDR3: CASSRTSFSLSSYNEQFF. The CDR3 DNA reads as TGTGCCAGCAGCCGGACTAGCTTCTCCCTTAGCTCCTACAATGAGCAGTTCTTC.